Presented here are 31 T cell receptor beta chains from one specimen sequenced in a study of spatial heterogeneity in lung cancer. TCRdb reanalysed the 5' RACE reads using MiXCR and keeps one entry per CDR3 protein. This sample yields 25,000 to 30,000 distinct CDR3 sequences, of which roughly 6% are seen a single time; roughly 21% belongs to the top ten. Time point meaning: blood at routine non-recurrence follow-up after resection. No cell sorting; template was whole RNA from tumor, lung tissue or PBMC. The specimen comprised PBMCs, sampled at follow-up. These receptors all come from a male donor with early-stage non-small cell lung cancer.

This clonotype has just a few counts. CDR3 protein: CASRNGQGAGYGYTF. The DNA for the CDR3 is TGTGCCAGCAGAAACGGTCAGGGGGCTGGCTATGGCTACACCTTC. The gene calls are TRBV6-5 and TRBJ1-2, with 8 bases aligning to TRBD1. The junction had 10 bases not matched to a gene; V was cut back by 6 bases and J by 4 bases. This CDR3 comprises 15 residues. CDR1 and CDR2 from the germline V gene are MNHEY and SVGAGI.

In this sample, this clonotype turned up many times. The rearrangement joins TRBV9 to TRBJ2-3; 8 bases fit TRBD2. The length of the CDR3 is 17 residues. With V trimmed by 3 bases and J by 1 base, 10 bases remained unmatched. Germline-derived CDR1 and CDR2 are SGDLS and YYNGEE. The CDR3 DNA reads TGTGCCAGCAGCGAGCCAGGTGGACTAGCAGGCACAGATACGCAGTATTTT. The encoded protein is CASSEPGGLAGTDTQYF.

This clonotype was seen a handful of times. As DNA, the CDR3 is TGTGCCAGCAGGAGAGGGACAGCAAGAGCCAAAAACATTCAGTACTTC. Translation: CASRRGTARAKNIQYF. The chain employs TRBV2 and TRBJ2-4; 7 bases match TRBD1. Looked up from germline, CDR1 is SNHLY and CDR2 is FYNNEI. The CDR3 covers 16 residues. V gave up 6 bases and J gave up 0 bases; unmatched junction bases: 8. The variable domain in full, completed from reference TRBV2 and TRBJ2-4, reads EPEVTQTPSHQVTQMGQEVILRCVPISNHLYFYWYRQILGQKVEFLVSFYNNEISEKSEIFDDQFSVERPDGSNFTLKIRSTKLEDSAMYFCASRRGTARAKNIQYFGAGTRLSVL.

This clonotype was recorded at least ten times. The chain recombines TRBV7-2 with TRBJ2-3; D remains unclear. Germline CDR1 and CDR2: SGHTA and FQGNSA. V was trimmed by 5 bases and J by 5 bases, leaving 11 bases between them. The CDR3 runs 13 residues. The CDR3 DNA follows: TGTGCCAGCAGCCACCCGACTGTAGATACGCAGTATTTT. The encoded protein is CASSHPTVDTQYF.

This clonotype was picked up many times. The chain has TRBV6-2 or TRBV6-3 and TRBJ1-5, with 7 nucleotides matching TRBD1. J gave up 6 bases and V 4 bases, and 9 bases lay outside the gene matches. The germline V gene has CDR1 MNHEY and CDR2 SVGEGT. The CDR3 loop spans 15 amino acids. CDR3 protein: CASSFTTGFSQPQHF. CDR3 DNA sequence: TGTGCCAGCAGTTTTACGACAGGGTTCAGTCAGCCCCAGCATTTT.

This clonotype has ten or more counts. The CDR3 DNA reads TGTGCCAGCACCCAAGTGGCAGGAGGGACCGGGGAGCTGTTTTTT. Its protein product is CASTQVAGGTGELFF. The gene calls are TRBV7-2 and TRBJ2-2; TRBD2 is a possible D gene (6 bases). CDR3 length: 15 amino acids. Germline loops: CDR1 SGHTA, CDR2 FQGNSA. The V end lost 7 bases, the J end lost 5 bases, and 17 bases lay between the germline ends. Complete variable domain (other parts from reference TRBV7-2 and TRBJ2-2): GAGVSQSPSNKVTEKGKDVELRCDPISGHTALYWYRQSLGQGLEFLIYFQGNSAPDKSGLPSDRFSAERTGGSVSTLTIQRTQQEDSAVYLCASTQVAGGTGELFFGEGSRLTVL.

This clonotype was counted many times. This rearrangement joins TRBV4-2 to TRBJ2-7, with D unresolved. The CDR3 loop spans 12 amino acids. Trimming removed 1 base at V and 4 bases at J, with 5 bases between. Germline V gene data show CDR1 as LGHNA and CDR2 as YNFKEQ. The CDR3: CASSQGGYEQYF. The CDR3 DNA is TGTGCCAGCAGCCAAGGTGGGTACGAGCAGTACTTC.

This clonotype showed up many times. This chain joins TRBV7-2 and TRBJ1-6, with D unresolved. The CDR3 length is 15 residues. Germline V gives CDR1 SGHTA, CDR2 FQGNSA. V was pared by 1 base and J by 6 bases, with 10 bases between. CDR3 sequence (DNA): TGTGCCAGCAGCTTAGGTTCACAGACTAATTCACCCCTCCACTTT. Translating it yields CASSLGSQTNSPLHF.

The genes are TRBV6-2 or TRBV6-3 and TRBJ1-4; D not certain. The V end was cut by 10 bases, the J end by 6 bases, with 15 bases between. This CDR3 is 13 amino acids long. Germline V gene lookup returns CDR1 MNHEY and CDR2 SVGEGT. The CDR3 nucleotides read TGTGCCATCGAGGACGTCGGCCATGAAAAACTGTTTTTT. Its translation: CAIEDVGHEKLFF.

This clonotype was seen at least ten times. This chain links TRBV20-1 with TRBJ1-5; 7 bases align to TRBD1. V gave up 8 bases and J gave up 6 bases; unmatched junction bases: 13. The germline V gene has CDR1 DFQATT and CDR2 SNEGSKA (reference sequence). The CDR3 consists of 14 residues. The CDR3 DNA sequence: TGCAGTACGTCGACAGGGCTCACGGGTCAGCCCCAGCATTTT. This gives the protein CSTSTGLTGQPQHF.

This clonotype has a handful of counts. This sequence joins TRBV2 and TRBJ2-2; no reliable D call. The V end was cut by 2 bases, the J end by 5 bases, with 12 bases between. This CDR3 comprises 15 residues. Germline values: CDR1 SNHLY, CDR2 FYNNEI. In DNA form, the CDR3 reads TGTGCCAGCAGTGAACGGCCACCTGGAACCGGGGAGCTGTTTTTT. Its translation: CASSERPPGTGELFF.

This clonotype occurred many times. CDR3 DNA sequence: TGTGCCAGTAGACCAGGTCCGTTCTATGGCTACACCTTC. It encodes CASRPGPFYGYTF. V is TRBV19 and J is TRBJ1-2, with D uncertain. This CDR3 contains 13 residues. Germline values: CDR1 LNHDA, CDR2 SQIVND (reference sequence). Between the trimmed V and J ends, which lost 6 bases and 4 bases, there was a span of 12 bases.

The CDR3: CASSLTGQGSGSGANVLTF. The CDR3 DNA follows: TGCGCCAGCAGCTTGACTGGACAGGGCTCCGGCTCTGGGGCCAACGTCCTGACTTTC. The chain carries TRBV5-1 and TRBJ2-6; 8 bases fit TRBD1. CDR1 and CDR2 (germline): SGHRS, YFSETQ. V gave up 1 base and J gave up 0 bases; unmatched junction bases: 9. This CDR3 region has 19 residues.

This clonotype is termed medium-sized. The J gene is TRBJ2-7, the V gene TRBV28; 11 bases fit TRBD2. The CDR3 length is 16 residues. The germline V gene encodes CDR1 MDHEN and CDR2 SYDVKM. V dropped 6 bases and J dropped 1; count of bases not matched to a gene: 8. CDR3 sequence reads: CASSTGGLAESYEQYV. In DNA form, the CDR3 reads TGTGCCAGCAGCACCGGGGGACTAGCGGAATCCTACGAGCAGTACGTC.

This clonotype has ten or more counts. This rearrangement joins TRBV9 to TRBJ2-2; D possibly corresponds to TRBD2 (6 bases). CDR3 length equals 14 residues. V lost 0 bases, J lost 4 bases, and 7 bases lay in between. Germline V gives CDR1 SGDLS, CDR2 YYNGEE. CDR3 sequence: CASSVGDFTGELFF. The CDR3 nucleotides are TGTGCCAGCAGCGTAGGGGACTTCACCGGGGAGCTGTTTTTT.

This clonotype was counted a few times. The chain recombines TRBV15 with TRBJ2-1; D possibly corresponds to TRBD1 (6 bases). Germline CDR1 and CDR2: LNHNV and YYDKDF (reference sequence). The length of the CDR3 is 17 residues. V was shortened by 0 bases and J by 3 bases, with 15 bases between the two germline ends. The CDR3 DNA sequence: TGTGCCACCAGCAGAGATCATTCAGGACAGAGCTACAATGAGCAGTTCTTC. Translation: CATSRDHSGQSYNEQFF.

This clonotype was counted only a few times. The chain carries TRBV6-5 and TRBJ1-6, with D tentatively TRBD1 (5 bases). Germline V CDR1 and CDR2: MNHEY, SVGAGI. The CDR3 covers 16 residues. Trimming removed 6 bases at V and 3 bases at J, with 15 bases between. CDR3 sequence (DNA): TGTGCCAGCAGGATAGGGACCCTACTCTATAATTCACCCCTCCACTTT. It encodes CASRIGTLLYNSPLHF.

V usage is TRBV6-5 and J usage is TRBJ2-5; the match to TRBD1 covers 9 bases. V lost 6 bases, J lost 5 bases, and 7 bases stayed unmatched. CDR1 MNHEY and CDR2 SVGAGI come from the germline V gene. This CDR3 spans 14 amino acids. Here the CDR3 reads CASRYRGLGETQYF. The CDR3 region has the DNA TGTGCCAGCAGATACAGGGGGCTCGGGGAGACCCAGTACTTC.

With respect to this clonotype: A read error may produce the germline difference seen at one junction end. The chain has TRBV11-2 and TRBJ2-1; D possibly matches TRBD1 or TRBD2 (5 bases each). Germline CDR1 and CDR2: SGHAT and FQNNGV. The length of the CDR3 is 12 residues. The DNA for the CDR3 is TGTGCCAGCAGCTTCGTTTGGGACCGGCCGCTCTTC. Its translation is CASSFVWDRPLF.

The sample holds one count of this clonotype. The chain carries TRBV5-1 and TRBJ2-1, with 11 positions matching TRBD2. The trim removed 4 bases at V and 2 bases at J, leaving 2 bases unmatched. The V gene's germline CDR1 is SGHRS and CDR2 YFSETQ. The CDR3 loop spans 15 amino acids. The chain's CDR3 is CASSETSGAYNEQFF. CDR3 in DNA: TGCGCCAGCAGCGAGACTAGCGGGGCCTACAATGAGCAGTTCTTC.

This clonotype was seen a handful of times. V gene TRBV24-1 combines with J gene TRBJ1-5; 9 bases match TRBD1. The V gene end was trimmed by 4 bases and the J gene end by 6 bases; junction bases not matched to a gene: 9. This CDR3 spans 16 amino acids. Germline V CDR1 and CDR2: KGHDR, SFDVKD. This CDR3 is CATSDSAGTGFQPQHF. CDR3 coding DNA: TGTGCCACCAGTGACTCCGCCGGGACAGGGTTTCAGCCCCAGCATTTT.

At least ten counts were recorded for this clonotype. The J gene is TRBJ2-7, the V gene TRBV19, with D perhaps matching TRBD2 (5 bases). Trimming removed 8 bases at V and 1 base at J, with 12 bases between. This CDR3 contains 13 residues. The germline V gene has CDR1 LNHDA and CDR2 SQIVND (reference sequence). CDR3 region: CASALRASYEQYF. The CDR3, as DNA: TGTGCCAGTGCGCTGAGGGCTTCCTACGAGCAGTACTTC. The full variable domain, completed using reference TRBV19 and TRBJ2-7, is DGGITQSPKYLFRKEGQNVTLSCEQNLNHDAMYWYRQDPGQGLRLIYYSQIVNDFQKGDIAEGYSVSREKKESFPLTVTSAQKNPTAFYLCASALRASYEQYFGPGTRLTVT.

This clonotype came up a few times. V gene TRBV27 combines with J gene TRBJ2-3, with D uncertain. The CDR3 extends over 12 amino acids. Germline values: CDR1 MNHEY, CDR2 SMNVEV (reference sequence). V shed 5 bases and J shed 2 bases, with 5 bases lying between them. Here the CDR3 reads CASSTFTDTQYF. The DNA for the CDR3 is TGTGCCAGCAGTACTTTCACAGATACGCAGTATTTT.

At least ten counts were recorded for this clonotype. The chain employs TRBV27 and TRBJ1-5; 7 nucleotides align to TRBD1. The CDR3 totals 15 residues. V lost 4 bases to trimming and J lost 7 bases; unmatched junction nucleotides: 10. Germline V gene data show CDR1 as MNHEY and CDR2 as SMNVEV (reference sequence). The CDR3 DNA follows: TGTGCCAGCAGTTCTACAGGGGTTGGTGACCAGCCCCAGCATTTT. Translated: CASSSTGVGDQPQHF.

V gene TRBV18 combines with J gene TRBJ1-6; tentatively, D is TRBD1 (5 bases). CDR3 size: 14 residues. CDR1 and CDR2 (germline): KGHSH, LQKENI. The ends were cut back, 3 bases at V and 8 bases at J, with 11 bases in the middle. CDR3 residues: CASSPGLCDSPLHF. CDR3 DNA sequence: TGTGCCAGCTCACCGGGACTTTGTGATTCACCCCTCCACTTT.

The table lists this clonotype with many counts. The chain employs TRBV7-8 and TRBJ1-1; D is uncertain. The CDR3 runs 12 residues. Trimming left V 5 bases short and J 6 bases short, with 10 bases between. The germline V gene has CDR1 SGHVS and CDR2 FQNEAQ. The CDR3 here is CASSPRLAEAFF. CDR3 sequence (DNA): TGTGCCAGCAGCCCCAGGTTGGCTGAAGCTTTCTTT.

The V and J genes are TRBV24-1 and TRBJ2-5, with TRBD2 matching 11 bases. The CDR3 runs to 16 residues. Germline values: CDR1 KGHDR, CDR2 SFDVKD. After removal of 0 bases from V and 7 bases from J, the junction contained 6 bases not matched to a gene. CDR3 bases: TGTGCCACCAGTGATTTGACTAGCGGGAGAATATGGACCCAGTACTTC. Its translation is CATSDLTSGRIWTQYF.

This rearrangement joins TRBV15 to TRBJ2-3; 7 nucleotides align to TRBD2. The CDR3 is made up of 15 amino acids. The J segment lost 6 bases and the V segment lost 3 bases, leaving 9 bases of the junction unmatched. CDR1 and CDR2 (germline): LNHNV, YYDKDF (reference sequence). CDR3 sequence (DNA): TGTGCCACCAGCAGGGGGGGGATTAGGGACGATACGCAGTATTTT. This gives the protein CATSRGGIRDDTQYF.

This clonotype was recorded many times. In nucleotides, the CDR3 is TGCAGCGTCGGGGTGGGGTCTGGGGCCAACGTCCTGACTTTC. Translation gives CSVGVGSGANVLTF. J is TRBJ2-6 and V is TRBV29-1, with D possibly matching TRBD2 (5 bases). The CDR3 runs 14 residues. V was clipped by 6 bases and J by 1 base, with 10 bases between them. Germline V gene lookup returns CDR1 SQVTM and CDR2 ANQGSEA. The entire variable domain, with the rest obtained from reference TRBV29-1 and TRBJ2-6, is as follows: SAVISQKPSRDICQRGTSLTIQCQVDSQVTMMFWYRQQPGQSLTLIATANQGSEATYESGFVIDKFPISRPNLTFSTLTVSNMSPEDSSIYLCSVGVGSGANVLTFGAGSRLTVL.

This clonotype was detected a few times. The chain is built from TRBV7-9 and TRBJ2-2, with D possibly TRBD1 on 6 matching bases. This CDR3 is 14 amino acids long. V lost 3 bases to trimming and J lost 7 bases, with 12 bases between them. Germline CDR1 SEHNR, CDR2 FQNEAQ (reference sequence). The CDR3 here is CASSLDSLIGELFF. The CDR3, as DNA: TGTGCCAGCAGCTTGGACAGTTTAATCGGGGAGCTGTTTTTT. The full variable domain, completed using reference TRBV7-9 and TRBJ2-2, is DTGVSQNPRHKITKRGQNVTFRCDPISEHNRLYWYRQTLGQGPEFLTYFQNEAQLEKSRLLSDRFSAERPKGSFSTLEIQRTEQGDSAMYLCASSLDSLIGELFFGEGSRLTVL.

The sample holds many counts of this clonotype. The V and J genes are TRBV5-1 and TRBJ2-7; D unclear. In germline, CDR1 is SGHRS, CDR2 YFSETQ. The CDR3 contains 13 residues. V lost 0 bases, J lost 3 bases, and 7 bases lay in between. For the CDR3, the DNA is TGCGCCAGCAGCTTGGATCAACTCTACGAGCAGTACTTC. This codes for CASSLDQLYEQYF.